This TCR beta chain is drawn from a study of patients with pleural tuberculosis (dated by TCRdb to between 2012 and 2015). In this sample, this clonotype turned up many times. This clone's antigen is unknown. One base away there is no much larger clone; base qualities are not given. The data were produced on an Illumina Genome Analyzer IIx. TCRdb trimmed the raw reads at Q25, called clones with MiXCR and kept productive beta chains. CDR3 protein sequences are deduplicated, and each keeps its most common genes and DNA. In all, the sample holds 25,000 to 30,000 distinct CDR3 sequences, and 15% to 20% of those were seen once. Clones ranked in the top ten supply roughly 3.4% of the sample. According to the germline V gene, CDR1 reads SQVTM and CDR2 reads ANQGSEA. V lost 4 bases and J lost 0 bases; the stretch between them is 12 bases long. CDR3 length: 14 amino acids, cysteine to phenylalanine. Just CDR3 DNA is preserved here, 42 bases in frame from base 1.

The receptor comes from a human donor with pleural tuberculosis. What was sequenced was peripheral blood. This chain joins TRBV29-1 to TRBJ1-1; no confident D gene assignment can be made. The sequence in DNA is TGCAGCGTTGTCCAGGTCAGCCTGAACACTGAAGCTTTCTTT. Translated, this gives CSVVQVSLNTEAFF.